This T cell receptor beta chain was sequenced during a study of OX40 agonist ivuxolimab in advanced cancers. Concerning the study at large: Ivuxolimab was a fully human IgG2 agonistic monoclonal antibody targeting the costimulatory receptor OX40 (CD134). The paper covers the monotherapy dose-escalation part of the phase I ivuxolimab trial, which included N of about 50 patients. Patients were allowed to have had prior anti-PD-1, anti-PD-L1 or anti-CTLA-4 therapy, and 40% to 45% of the dose-escalation patients had previously received checkpoint inhibitors. The purpose of peripheral TCRbeta sequencing was to test whether ivuxolimab changed TCR sequence diversity and led to clonal T-cell expansion. The dose-escalation cohort was about 86% male with a mean age of around 64 years, ranging from about 20 to 85. Intravenous ivuxolimab was administered to patients every 2 weeks at six dose levels: 0.01, 0.1, 0.3, 1.5, 3 and 10 mg/kg. Of the 52 patients in dose escalation, about 20 had hepatocellular carcinoma, approximately 15 had melanoma, 9 had renal cell carcinoma and 9 had head and neck cancer. Partial responses occurred in three dose-escalation patients, of whom one had hepatocellular carcinoma and two had cutaneous melanoma. Here is what the overall study found, with its caveats: Low levels of normalized T-cell clonal expansion were also seen in some patients who did not respond. After ivuxolimab, CD8+ T cells had more expanded clones than CD4+ T cells on average. In the 0.1-3.0 mg/kg groups, partial responders were among the patients with the lowest normalized peripheral clonal expansion, particularly in CD8+ T cells. The antigen specificity of the clonally expanded peripheral T cells was not determined. At doses of 0.1 to 3.0 mg/kg, clonal expansion of both CD4+ and CD8+ T cells in blood was seen between baseline and week 6.

The trial excluded patients who had a history of autoimmune disease or who were on systemic immunosuppression. Peripheral blood for TCR sequencing was collected from all dose cohorts at baseline, on cycle 4 day 1, and on cycle 7 day 1. The samples were drawn from a first-in-human, open-label, multicenter phase I dose-escalation trial of ivuxolimab. Adults with locally advanced or metastatic melanoma, renal cell carcinoma, hepatocellular carcinoma or head and neck squamous cell carcinoma were enrolled in the trial. Before TCR sequencing, CD4+ T cells and CD8+ T cells were sorted from peripheral blood as separate populations. Looking up the germline V gene yields CDR1 MNHEY and CDR2 SVGAGI. From its cysteine to its phenylalanine, the CDR3 spans 12 amino acids. Kept here is only the CDR3 DNA, which spans 36 bases and is read in frame from base 1. V and J are truncated by 6 bases and 4 bases respectively, leaving an intervening sequence of 7 bases.

To sequence the TCRbeta CDR3 region, genomic DNA was isolated from the sorted cells. TCRbeta CDR3 regions were sequenced using the immunoSEQ Assay. TCRdb provides this immuneACCESS table in a form limited to in-frame rearrangements. Some clones are lacking; in checked studies, under half of them reflect an unresolved V gene, and why the rest are absent is not known. In this sample the table shows roughly 90,000 clones, around 88% of which occur a single time. The biggest ten clones account for approximately 1.3% of the sample. Comment on this clone: The clone's antigen remains unknown. No base quality values were provided; no much bigger clone lies one nucleotide off.

The source is an adult with an advanced solid tumor such as melanoma, head and neck, liver or kidney cancer. The rearrangement combines TRBV6-5 with TRBJ1-3, with no confident D gene call. This sample comprised CD4+ or CD8+ T cells sorted from blood, obtained in a trial of the OX40 agonist ivuxolimab. The CDR3 reads CASRNLGNTIYF. The DNA sequence is TGTGCCAGCAGAAATCTAGGAAACACCATATATTTT.